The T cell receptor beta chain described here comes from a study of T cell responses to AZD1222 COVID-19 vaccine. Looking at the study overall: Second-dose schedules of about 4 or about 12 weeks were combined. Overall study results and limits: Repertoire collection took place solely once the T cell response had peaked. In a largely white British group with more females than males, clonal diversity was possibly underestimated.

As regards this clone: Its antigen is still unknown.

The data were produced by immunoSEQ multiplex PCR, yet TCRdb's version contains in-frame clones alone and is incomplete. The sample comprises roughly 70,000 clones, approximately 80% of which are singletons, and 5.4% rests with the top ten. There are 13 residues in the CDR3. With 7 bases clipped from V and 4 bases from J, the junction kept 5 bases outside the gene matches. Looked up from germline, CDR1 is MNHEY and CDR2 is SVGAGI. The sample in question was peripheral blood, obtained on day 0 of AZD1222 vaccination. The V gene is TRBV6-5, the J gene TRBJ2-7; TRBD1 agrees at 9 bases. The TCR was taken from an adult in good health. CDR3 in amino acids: CASIRQGEYEQYF. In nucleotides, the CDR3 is TGTGCCAGCATCCGACAGGGGGAGTACGAGCAGTACTTC.